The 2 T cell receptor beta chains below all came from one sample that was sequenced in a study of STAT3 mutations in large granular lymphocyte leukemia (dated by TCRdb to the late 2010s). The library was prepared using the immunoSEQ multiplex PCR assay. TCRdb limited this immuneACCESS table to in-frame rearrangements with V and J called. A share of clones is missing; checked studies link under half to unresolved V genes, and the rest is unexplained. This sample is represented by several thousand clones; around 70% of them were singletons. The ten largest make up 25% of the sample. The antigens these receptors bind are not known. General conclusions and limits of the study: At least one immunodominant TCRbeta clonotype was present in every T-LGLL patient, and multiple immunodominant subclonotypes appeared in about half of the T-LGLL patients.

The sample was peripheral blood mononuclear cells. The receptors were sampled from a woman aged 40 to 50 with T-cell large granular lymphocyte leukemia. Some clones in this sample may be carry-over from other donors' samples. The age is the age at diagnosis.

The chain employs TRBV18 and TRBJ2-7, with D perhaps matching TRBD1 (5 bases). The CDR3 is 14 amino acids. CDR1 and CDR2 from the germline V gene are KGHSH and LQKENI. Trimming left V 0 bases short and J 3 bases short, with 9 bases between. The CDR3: CASSPPSGIYEQYF. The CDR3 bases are TGTGCCAGCTCACCACCGTCAGGGATCTACGAGCAGTACTTC.

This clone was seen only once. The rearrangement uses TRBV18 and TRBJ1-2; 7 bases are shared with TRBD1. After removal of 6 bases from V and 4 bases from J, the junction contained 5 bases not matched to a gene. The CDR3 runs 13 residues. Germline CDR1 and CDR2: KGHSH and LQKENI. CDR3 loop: CASSQDRSYGYTF. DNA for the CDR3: TGTGCCAGCTCCCAGGACAGGTCCTATGGCTACACCTTC.